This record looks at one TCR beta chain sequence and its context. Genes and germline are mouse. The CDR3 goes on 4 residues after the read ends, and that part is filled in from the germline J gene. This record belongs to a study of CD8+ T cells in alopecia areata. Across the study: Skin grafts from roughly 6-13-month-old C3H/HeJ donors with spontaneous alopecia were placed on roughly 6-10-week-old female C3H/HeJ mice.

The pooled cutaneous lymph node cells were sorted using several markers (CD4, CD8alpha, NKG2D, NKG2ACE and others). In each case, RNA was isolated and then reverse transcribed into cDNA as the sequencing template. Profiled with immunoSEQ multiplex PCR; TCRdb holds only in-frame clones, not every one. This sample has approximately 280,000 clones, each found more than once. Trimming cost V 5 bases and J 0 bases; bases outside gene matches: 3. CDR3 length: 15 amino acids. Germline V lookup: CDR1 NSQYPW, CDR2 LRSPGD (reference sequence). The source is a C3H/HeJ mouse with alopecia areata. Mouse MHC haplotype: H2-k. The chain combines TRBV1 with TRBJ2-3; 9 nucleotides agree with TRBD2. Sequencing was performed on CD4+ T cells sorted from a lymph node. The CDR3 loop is CTCSLGGDSAETLYF. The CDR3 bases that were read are TGCACCTGCAGTCTGGGGGGGGATAGTGCAGAA.